The present TCR beta chain was sequenced within a study of monozygotic twins with cystic fibrosis. Findings and limits, study-wide: Unrelated CF individuals shared fewer identical clonotypes than monozygotic CF twins. Co-twins had the most similar V usage for 13 of 16 pairs, J for 8. Median Simpson clonality of approximately 0.0088 suggested naive T cells predominated.

CDR3 length: 12 residues. The V end was cut by 4 bases, the J end by 4 bases, with 7 bases between. CDR1 SNHLY and CDR2 FYNNEI come from the germline V gene. TCRdb keeps only in-frame clones here, not all; method: immunoSEQ multiplex PCR. This table holds about 36,000 clones, over 75% found once. This clone was seen more than once but under ten times. Its antigen is still unknown. The rearrangement joins TRBV2 to TRBJ1-2; TRBD1 is a possible D gene (5 bases). This receptor was obtained from a girl aged 2-10 years with cystic fibrosis. Sequenced sample: blood. The CDR3 nucleotides are TGTGCCAGCAGTGGACAGTTCTATGGCTACACCTTC. It codes for CASSGQFYGYTF. The complete variable domain, with remaining parts taken from reference TRBV2 and TRBJ1-2, reads EPEVTQTPSHQVTQMGQEVILRCVPISNHLYFYWYRQILGQKVEFLVSFYNNEISEKSEIFDDQFSVERPDGSNFTLKIRSTKLEDSAMYFCASSGQFYGYTFGSGTRLTVV.